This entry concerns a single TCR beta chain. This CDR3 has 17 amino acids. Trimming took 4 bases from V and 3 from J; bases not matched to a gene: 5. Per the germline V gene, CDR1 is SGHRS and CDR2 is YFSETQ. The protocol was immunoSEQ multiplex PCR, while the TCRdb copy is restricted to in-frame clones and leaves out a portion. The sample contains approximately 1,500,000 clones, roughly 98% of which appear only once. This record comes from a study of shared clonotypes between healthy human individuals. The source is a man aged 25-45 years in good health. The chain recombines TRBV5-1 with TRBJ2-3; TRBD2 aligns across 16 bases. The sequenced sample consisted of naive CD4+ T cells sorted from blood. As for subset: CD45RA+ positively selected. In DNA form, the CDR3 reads TGCGCCAGCAGCCTCGGGACTAGCGGGAGGGCAACAGATACGCAGTATTTT. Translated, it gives CASSLGTSGRATDTQYF.